This T cell receptor (beta chain) comes out of a study of spatial heterogeneity in lung cancer. Stated time point: sample taken at primary tumor resection. Germline-derived CDR1 and CDR2 are SGHAT and FQNNGV. The CDR3 spans 14 residues. V lost 3 bases to trimming and J lost 2 bases, with 11 bases between them. In its sample, this clonotype was seen many times. The antigen remains undetermined. TCRdb fed the 5' RACE reads into MiXCR, producing one record per CDR3 protein. The table lists fewer than 11,000 distinct CDR3 sequences, around 12% of them singletons. General study findings and limits: Expanded alpha and beta TCR counts within tumors tracked tumor mutation counts.

The chain is built from TRBV11-2 and TRBJ2-7; the D gene could be TRBD1 or TRBD2 (5 bases each). The sequence was collected from a male donor with early-stage non-small cell lung cancer. The sample was lung tumor tissue, taken at surgery. This CDR3 is CASSFGTGPYEQYF. CDR3 coding DNA: TGTGCCAGCAGCTTTGGGACGGGCCCCTACGAGCAGTACTTC.